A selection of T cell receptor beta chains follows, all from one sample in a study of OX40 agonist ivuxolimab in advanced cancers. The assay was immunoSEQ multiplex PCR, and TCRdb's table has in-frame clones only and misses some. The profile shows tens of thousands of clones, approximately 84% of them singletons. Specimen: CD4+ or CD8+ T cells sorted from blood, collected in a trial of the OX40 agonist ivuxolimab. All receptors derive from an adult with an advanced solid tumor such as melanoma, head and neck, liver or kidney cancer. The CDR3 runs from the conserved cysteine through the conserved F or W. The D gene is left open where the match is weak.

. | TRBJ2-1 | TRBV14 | CASSQETLGDEQFF
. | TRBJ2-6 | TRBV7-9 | CASSFPGPGANVLTF
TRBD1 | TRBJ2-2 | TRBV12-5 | CASGDQDRGTGELFF
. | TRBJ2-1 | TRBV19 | CASSIDLTGEGFLYNEQFF
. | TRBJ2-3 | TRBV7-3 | CASSLSPSPQDTQYF
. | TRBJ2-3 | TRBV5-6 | CASSGVEGGSGTDTQYF
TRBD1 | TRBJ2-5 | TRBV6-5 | CASTLTGGRQETQYF
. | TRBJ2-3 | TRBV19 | CASSLGPVGDTQYF
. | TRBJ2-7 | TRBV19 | CASSIDGRESYEQYF
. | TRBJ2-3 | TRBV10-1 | CASSEMSTDTQYF
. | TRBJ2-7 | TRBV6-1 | CASSEGSFYEQYF
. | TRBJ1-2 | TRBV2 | CASSEGTNYGYTF
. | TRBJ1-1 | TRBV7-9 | CASSLGAGTEAFF
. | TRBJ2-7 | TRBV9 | CASSSRDLSYEQYF
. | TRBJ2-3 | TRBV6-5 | CASSPTTTDTQYF
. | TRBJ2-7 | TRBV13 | CASSLRGGYEQYF
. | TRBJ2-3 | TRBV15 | CATSRDRVTRADTQYF
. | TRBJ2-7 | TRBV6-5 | CASSPAWVYEQYF
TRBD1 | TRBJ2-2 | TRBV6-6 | CASSFRQGRIAGELFF